This T cell receptor beta chain emerged from a study of a mutant IDH1 vaccine in newly diagnosed glioma. Turning to the study itself: Patients had eight vaccinations, in weeks 1, 3, 5, 7, 11, 15, 19 and 23. The start of vaccination came 4-6 weeks after radiotherapy alone, or with temozolomide cycles.

The data were produced by immunoSEQ multiplex PCR, yet TCRdb's version contains in-frame clones alone and is incomplete. The table lists about 72,000 clones, approximately 87% of them singletons. The time point here: week 23, last vaccination. With topical imiquimod, each dose of the vaccine consisted of 300 ug of mutant IDH1 20-mer peptide. On this clone itself: Its antigen is unknown.

The CDR3 is 15 amino acids. CDR1 SGHDT and CDR2 YYEEEE come from the germline V gene. V was cut by 1 base and J by 4 bases, with 12 bases left in between. The clonotype comes from a man aged 18 to 30 with glioma. The source material was PBMCs, sampled from a glioma patient whose treatment included an IDH1 peptide vaccine. The chain employs TRBV5-6 and TRBJ1-5, with D possibly matching TRBD1 (5 bases). The CDR3 sequence: CASSLNWGINQPQHF. In DNA form, the CDR3 reads TGTGCCAGCAGCTTGAATTGGGGGATTAATCAGCCCCAGCATTTT.